These 18 T cell receptor beta chains share one sample of origin, sequenced in a study of OX40 agonist ivuxolimab in advanced cancers. Libraries were built with the immunoSEQ multiplex PCR assay. TCRdb took this table from immuneACCESS and kept in-frame rearrangements with V and J called. Such tables lack part of the clones; where checked against another copy, unresolved V genes explain under half of the gap, and the rest is unexplained. This sample has 65,000 to 95,000 clones in its table, and about 90% of those were observed once. The leading ten clones occupy 0.25% to 0.35% of the sample. The sequences come from CD4+ or CD8+ T cells sorted from blood, collected in a trial of the OX40 agonist ivuxolimab. These receptors were taken from an adult with an advanced solid tumor such as melanoma, head and neck, liver or kidney cancer.

The chain is built from TRBV10-1 and TRBJ2-3, with 9 bases matching TRBD2. Trimming removed 5 bases from V and 2 bases from J; junction bases left unmatched: 5. The CDR3 extends over 15 amino acids. Per germline, CDR1 WNHNN and CDR2 SYGVQD (reference sequence). The CDR3 spells CASSKRGVNTDTQYF. DNA of the CDR3: TGCGCCAGCAGTAAGCGGGGGGTAAACACAGATACGCAGTATTTT.

This rearrangement joins TRBV18 to TRBJ1-4; 8 bases line up with TRBD1. J gave up 2 bases and V 2 bases, and 16 bases lay outside the gene matches. The CDR3 loop spans 20 amino acids. Germline assignment: CDR1 KGHSH and CDR2 LQKENI. The CDR3 bases are TGTGCCAGCTCACCAAGGCCAAGCGCCGGGACAGGAGCTACTAATGAAAAACTGTTTTTT. This gives the protein CASSPRPSAGTGATNEKLFF.

The chain has TRBV19 and TRBJ2-2, with 8 bases identical to TRBD1. Germline values: CDR1 LNHDA, CDR2 SQIVND (reference sequence). V was clipped by 3 bases and J by 5 bases; unmatched bases: 5. This CDR3 contains 15 residues. In nucleotides, the CDR3 is TGTGCCAGTAGTATCACAGGGGGTAGTACCGGGGAGCTGTTTTTT. Protein product: CASSITGGSTGELFF.

The chain uses TRBV11-1 and TRBJ2-3, with D possibly being TRBD2 (6 bases). Per germline, CDR1 SGHAT and CDR2 FQDESV (reference sequence). The V end lost 4 bases, the J end lost 4 bases, and 12 bases lay between the germline ends. CDR3 size: 14 residues. This chain's CDR3 is CASSYGGYADTQYF. The DNA for the CDR3 is TGTGCCAGCAGCTATGGAGGGTATGCAGATACGCAGTATTTT.

J is TRBJ1-1 and V is TRBV19, with D maybe TRBD1 (6 bases). The V gene lost 6 bases and the J gene lost 5 bases, with 16 bases spanning the gap. The germline CDR1 and CDR2 sequences are LNHDA and SQIVND (reference sequence). This CDR3 has 14 residues. The CDR3 loop is CASRGGRGWTEAFF. Here the CDR3 DNA reads TGTGCCAGTAGGGGGGGCAGGGGATGGACTGAAGCTTTCTTT.

The chain combines TRBV5-1 with TRBJ1-2, with 7 bases aligning to TRBD1. There are 14 residues in the CDR3. The V and J ends lost 3 bases and 4 bases, in that order; junction bases with no gene match: 6. Germline loops: CDR1 SGHRS, CDR2 YFSETQ. This chain's CDR3 is CASSSPDRSYGYTF. The DNA of the CDR3 is TGCGCCAGCAGCTCGCCGGACAGGAGCTATGGCTACACCTTC.

The V and J genes are TRBV7-9 and TRBJ2-3, with 7 bases that match TRBD1. The CDR3 consists of 16 residues. The V gene's germline CDR1 is SEHNR and CDR2 FQNEAQ (reference sequence). J was trimmed by 0 bases and V by 5 bases; bases with no gene match: 8. The CDR3 bases are TGTGCCAGCAGCCCTAGGGTGGACAGGAGCACAGATACGCAGTATTTT. Its translation: CASSPRVDRSTDTQYF.

A single count supports this clone. This chain joins TRBV19 and TRBJ1-4, with no clear D. Germline CDR1 is LNHDA and CDR2 is SQIVND (reference sequence). This CDR3 comprises 15 residues. Trimming removed 8 bases from V and 0 bases from J, with 13 bases in between. The CDR3: CASLGQYTTNEKLFF. DNA of the CDR3: TGTGCCAGTCTTGGGCAGTACACAACTAATGAAAAACTGTTTTTT.

The chain carries TRBV6-1 and TRBJ2-1; D perhaps matches TRBD1 (6 bases). CDR3 size: 14 residues. Germline CDR1 reads MNHNS; CDR2 reads SASEGT. Trimming removed 5 bases at V and 0 bases at J, with 8 bases between. The chain's CDR3 is CASSNRDSYNEQFF. The DNA of the CDR3 is TGTGCCAGCAGTAACAGGGACTCCTACAATGAGCAGTTCTTC.

The chain couples TRBV4-1 to TRBJ2-1, with D perhaps being TRBD1 or TRBD2 (6 bases each). CDR3 length equals 18 residues. V was clipped by 1 base and J by 0 bases, with 16 bases between them. Germline loops: CDR1 MGHRA, CDR2 YSYEKL. CDR3 DNA sequence: TGCGCCAGCAGCCAAGTTGGCCTAGGGGGGAGCTCCTACAATGAGCAGTTCTTC. This translates into CASSQVGLGGSSYNEQFF.

This chain uses TRBV2 with TRBJ1-5, with a weak D call TRBD1 (5 bases). Trimming cost V 5 bases and J 4 bases, with 9 bases left between them. The CDR3 consists of 13 residues. The germline gives CDR1 SNHLY, CDR2 FYNNEI. CDR3 amino acids: CASSFEGNQPQHF. The DNA of the CDR3 is TGTGCCAGCAGTTTTGAGGGGAATCAGCCCCAGCATTTT. Full variable domain (remainder filled in from reference TRBV2 and TRBJ1-5): EPEVTQTPSHQVTQMGQEVILRCVPISNHLYFYWYRQILGQKVEFLVSFYNNEISEKSEIFDDQFSVERPDGSNFTLKIRSTKLEDSAMYFCASSFEGNQPQHFGDGTRLSIL.

The gene calls are TRBV7-2 and TRBJ2-7; 8 positions match TRBD2. The CDR3 contains 15 residues. Germline V gene lookup returns CDR1 SGHTA and CDR2 FQGNSA. The trim removed 4 bases at V and 1 base at J, leaving 6 bases unmatched. The DNA for the CDR3 is TGTGCCAGCAGCTACGGGGGGGCCGGGTCCTACGAGCAGTACTTC. This encodes CASSYGGAGSYEQYF.

The CDR3 DNA is TGTGCCAGCTCGAAAAGGACTAGCGGGGGCACAGATACGCAGTATTTT. Protein product: CASSKRTSGGTDTQYF. The V gene is TRBV18, the J gene TRBJ2-3, with 12 positions matching TRBD2. This CDR3 region has 16 residues. Germline assignment: CDR1 KGHSH and CDR2 LQKENI. V was pared by 6 bases and J by 1 base, with 5 bases of the junction left unmatched.

This chain's CDR3 is CASSSRTGEYWDTEAFF. DNA of the CDR3: TGTGCCAGCAGCTCCCGGACAGGGGAGTATTGGGACACTGAAGCTTTCTTT. J is TRBJ1-1 and V is TRBV9; 9 nucleotides align to TRBD1. The CDR3 extends over 17 amino acids. Germline trimming cut 4 bases from V and 3 bases from J; bases unmatched to any gene: 13. CDR1 and CDR2 from the germline V gene are SGDLS and YYNGEE.

The chain has TRBV5-1 and TRBJ1-3; 8 bases line up with TRBD1. Germline CDR1 reads SGHRS; CDR2 reads YFSETQ. The CDR3 spans 16 residues. Germline trimming cut 4 bases from V and 0 bases from J; bases unmatched to any gene: 6. CDR3 loop: CASSATGDHSGNTIYF. The CDR3 nucleotides are TGCGCCAGCAGCGCGACAGGGGACCACTCTGGAAACACCATATATTTT. Full variable domain (outside the CDR3, taken from reference TRBV5-1 and TRBJ1-3): KAGVTQTPRYLIKTRGQQVTLSCSPISGHRSVSWYQQTPGQGLQFLFEYFSETQRNKGNFPGRFSGRQFSNSRSEMNVSTLELGDSALYLCASSATGDHSGNTIYFGEGSWLTVV.

The chain has TRBV19 and TRBJ1-2; D is unclear. The V gene lost 8 bases and the J gene lost 4 bases, with 17 bases spanning the gap. CDR3 length: 14 residues. Germline V lookup: CDR1 LNHDA, CDR2 SQIVND (reference sequence). As DNA, the CDR3 is TGTGCCAGTCGGCAGGCGCCTCTTGTCTATGGCTACACCTTC. Translated, it gives CASRQAPLVYGYTF.

The chain joins TRBV7-6 to TRBJ2-2, with D unresolved. V was trimmed by 2 bases and J by 7 bases, leaving 5 bases between them. The germline V gene has CDR1 SGHVS and CDR2 FNYEAQ. This CDR3 comprises 12 residues. CDR3 DNA: TGTGCCAGCAGCTTACATATCGGGGAGCTGTTTTTT. This sequence encodes CASSLHIGELFF.

This clone was observed a handful of times. V is TRBV10-1 and J is TRBJ1-1; 8 nucleotides line up with TRBD1. Germline CDR1 is WNHNN and CDR2 is SYGVQD (reference sequence). The V segment lost 5 bases and the J segment 4 bases; nucleotides outside the gene matches: 3. This CDR3 is 13 amino acids long. The CDR3 spells CASSNGQGTEAFF. CDR3 nucleotide sequence: TGCGCCAGCAGTAATGGACAGGGCACTGAAGCTTTCTTT.